The entry that follows covers one T cell receptor (beta chain) sequence. V shed 2 bases and J shed 5 bases, with 10 bases lying between them. Germline values: CDR1 SGDLS, CDR2 YYNGEE. The CDR3 loop spans 14 amino acids. This sample is part of a study of blood T cell repertoires in COVID-19. The authors' processing: How many nucleated cells were present was estimated from reference gene primer amplification. TCRdb's table, derived via immunoSEQ multiplex PCR, lists solely in-frame clones and lacks some. V, J and clone size were drawn from that table, and D and trimming were deduced from the DNA. Among about 74,000 clones listed, roughly 81% were seen once.

The receptor's source is a man in his 70s with acute or convalescent COVID-19. The chain is built from TRBV9 and TRBJ1-4; TRBD1 is a possible D gene (6 bases). The specimen was peripheral blood. CDR3: CASSVTGTNEKLFF. The CDR3 DNA follows: TGTGCCAGCAGCGTCACAGGGACAAATGAAAAACTGTTTTTT. Filled out from reference TRBV9 and TRBJ1-4, the complete variable domain reads DSGVTQTPKHLITATGQRVTLRCSPRSGDLSVYWYQQSLDQGLQFLIQYYNGEERAKGNILERFSAQQFPDLHSELNLSSLELGDSALYFCASSVTGTNEKLFFGSGTQLSVL.